The 27 T cell receptor beta chains reported below all come from one sample, sequenced in a study of T cells in Graves' hyperthyroidism and ophthalmopathy (dated by TCRdb to about 2019). The method behind the library was multiplex PCR. Sequenced on an Illumina HiSeq 2000. Amplification of TCR beta CDR3 regions was carried out from RNA transcripts. The first round of RT-PCR for the TCR CDR3 was performed with the HTBI primer set and the Qiagen OneStep RT-PCR kit. TCRdb trimmed the raw reads at Q25, called clones with MiXCR and kept productive beta chains. Each CDR3 protein gets just one entry, which takes the most common genes and DNA from the rows behind it. Within this sample are roughly 510,000 distinct CDR3 sequences, with over 45% of them counted one time only. The top ten clones comprise about 45% of the sample. Sequenced input: peripheral blood or thyroid tissue (not recorded which). The receptors come from an adult woman with Graves' disease, either hyperthyroidism or ophthalmopathy (not recorded which).

J is TRBJ1-1 and V is TRBV29-1; D possibly corresponds to TRBD1 (5 bases). CDR3 length equals 12 residues. Trimming removed 6 bases at V and 6 bases at J, with 14 bases between. Germline lookup yields CDR1 SQVTM and CDR2 ANQGSEA. The chain's CDR3 is CSVIRSGAEAFF. DNA of the CDR3: TGCAGCGTCATTCGGTCGGGGGCTGAAGCTTTCTTT.

V usage is TRBV7-2 and J usage is TRBJ1-4; D ambiguous. The CDR3 has 15 residues. Trimming removed 5 bases at V and 4 bases at J, with 14 bases between. Germline V gene lookup returns CDR1 SGHTA and CDR2 FQGNSA. CDR3 nucleotide sequence: TGTGCCAGCAGCCGGTCTCACAGCTTTAATGAAAAACTGTTTTTT. Protein: CASSRSHSFNEKLFF.

There are many counts of this clonotype. The J gene is TRBJ1-4, the V gene TRBV20-1, with D hard to call. CDR1 DFQATT and CDR2 SNEGSKA come from the germline V gene (reference sequence). CDR3 length equals 13 residues. V gave up 5 bases and J gave up 8 bases, with 15 bases separating them. The CDR3 DNA follows: TGCAGTGCTCTAACCAGGATAGACGAAAAACTGTTTTTT. Protein product: CSALTRIDEKLFF.

This clonotype was detected ten times or more. The chain uses TRBV7-9 and TRBJ2-5; no clear D. V was cut by 5 bases and J by 5 bases, with 12 bases left in between. CDR3 length: 13 amino acids. Germline lookup yields CDR1 SEHNR and CDR2 FQNEAQ (reference sequence). This CDR3 reads CASSPRLGETQYF. CDR3 nucleotide sequence: TGTGCCAGCAGCCCCCGACTGGGGGAGACCCAGTACTTC.

The J gene is TRBJ2-1, the V gene TRBV7-2; 8 nucleotides agree with TRBD1. This CDR3 comprises 13 residues. Trimming at V came to 3 bases and at J to 7 bases, leaving 2 bases not matched to a gene. CDR1 and CDR2 from the germline V gene are SGHTA and FQGNSA. CDR3 in amino acids: CASSFYRGNEQFF. The CDR3 DNA follows: TGTGCCAGCAGCTTTTACAGGGGGAATGAGCAGTTCTTC. Supplemented by reference TRBV7-2 and TRBJ2-1, the full variable domain reads GAGVSQSPSNKVTEKGKDVELRCDPISGHTALYWYRQSLGQGLEFLIYFQGNSAPDKSGLPSDRFSAERTGGSVSTLTIQRTQQEDSAVYLCASSFYRGNEQFFGPGTRLTVL.

This clonotype was detected ten times or more. The chain recombines TRBV7-9 with TRBJ2-6; D is possibly TRBD1 (5 bases). Trimming took off 0 bases at V and 0 bases at J, with 9 bases between the two ends. The CDR3 spans 17 residues. CDR1 is SEHNR, CDR2 FQNEAQ, per germline (reference sequence). DNA for the CDR3: TGTGCCAGCAGCTTAGCCAGGGAAACCTCTGGGGCCAACGTCCTGACTTTC. Translating gives CASSLARETSGANVLTF.

This clonotype was seen many times. This rearrangement joins TRBV7-9 to TRBJ2-7; a possible D gene is TRBD2 (7 bases). Trimming took off 7 bases at V and 3 bases at J, with 19 bases between the two ends. The germline gives CDR1 SEHNR, CDR2 FQNEAQ (reference sequence). This CDR3 region has 15 residues. The CDR3, as DNA: TGTGCCAGCACCCCAAAGGGAGGGGGGATCTACGAGCAGTACTTC. Protein sequence: CASTPKGGGIYEQYF.

The chain has TRBV5-8 and TRBJ1-5, with 10 bases matching TRBD1. The V segment lost 5 bases and the J segment 4 bases; nucleotides outside the gene matches: 6. Germline CDR1 reads SGHTS; CDR2 reads YDEGEE. The CDR3 consists of 15 residues. CDR3 amino acids: CASRPTGGMNQPQHF. The CDR3 DNA reads as TGTGCCAGCAGACCGACAGGGGGCATGAATCAGCCCCAGCATTTT.

Many counts were recorded for this clonotype. This sequence joins TRBV20-1 and TRBJ2-7; D unresolved. Deletions cut 0 bases from V and 3 bases from J, with 6 bases between. This CDR3 region has 12 residues. Germline CDR1 reads DFQATT; CDR2 reads SNEGSKA (reference sequence). DNA for the CDR3: TGCAGTGCTAGAGATTCGGGCTACGAGCAGTACTTC. It specifies CSARDSGYEQYF.

A remark on this clonotype: Its ends do not fully match the called genes, so a read error is possible. The chain has TRBV7-9 and TRBJ2-7; 9 bases match TRBD1. The germline CDR1 and CDR2 sequences are SEHNR and FQNEAQ (reference sequence). CDR3 length: 15 amino acids. The chain's CDR3 is CASSQGTGNSDEQCF. CDR3 nucleotides: TGCGCCAGCAGCCAGGGGACAGGGAACAGCGACGAGCAGTGCTTC.

This clonotype was seen repeatedly, ten times or more. The gene calls are TRBV13 and TRBJ2-7; D is unclear. The CDR3 runs 11 residues. The V end lost 4 bases, the J end lost 4 bases, and 5 bases lay between the germline ends. CDR1 and CDR2 from the germline V gene are PRHDT and FYEKMQ (reference sequence). The CDR3 nucleotides read TGTGCCAGCAGCTCCTATTACGAGCAGTACTTC. It yields the protein CASSSYYEQYF.

The genes are TRBV11-1 and TRBJ1-1; a possible D gene is TRBD1 (6 bases). Trimming left V 5 bases short and J 1 base short, with 14 bases between. The germline V gene encodes CDR1 SGHAT and CDR2 FQDESV (reference sequence). This CDR3 region has 15 residues. CDR3 region: CASSPLQGGNTEAFF. The CDR3 DNA sequence: TGTGCCAGCAGCCCTTTACAGGGTGGGAACACTGAAGCTTTCTTT.

The chain links TRBV30 to TRBJ1-2, with 7 nucleotides matching TRBD1. Germline CDR1 GTSNPN, CDR2 SVGIG (reference sequence). With V trimmed by 0 bases and J by 5 bases, 12 bases remained unmatched. This CDR3 comprises 16 residues. The CDR3 loop reads CAWSVQYGGGQYGYTF. The CDR3 nucleotides read TGTGCCTGGAGTGTACAGTATGGAGGGGGCCAGTATGGCTACACCTTC.

A remark on this clonotype: A junction end diverges from the germline sequence, so it may reflect a read error. The genes are TRBV7-4 and TRBJ2-2, with TRBD1 matching 9 bases. This CDR3 has 15 residues. CDR1 is SGHVT and CDR2 is SQSDAQ in the germline V gene. The CDR3 region has the DNA TGCGCCAGCAGCCAGGGGACAGGGTCGGCCGGGGAGCTGTTTTTT. It specifies CASSQGTGSAGELFF.

Notes on this clonotype: This may come from a read error, since a much larger clone is one base off. The rearrangement links TRBV5-6 to TRBJ1-2; no firm D call. The CDR3 spans 15 residues. Germline V gene lookup returns CDR1 SGHDT and CDR2 YYEEEE. DNA of the CDR3: TGTGCCAGCAGCGGCGCCCCTGGGGTATCCCTCGGCTACGCCTTC. Amino acid sequence: CASSGAPGVSLGYAF.

V usage is TRBV10-2 and J usage is TRBJ1-5; no clear D. The CDR3 has 15 residues. V was shortened by 3 bases and J by 0 bases, with 9 bases between the two germline ends. Germline assignment: CDR1 WSHSY and CDR2 SAAADI. The CDR3 protein is CASSDTVNSNQPQHF. CDR3 sequence (DNA): TGCGCCAGCAGTGACACGGTGAATAGCAATCAGCCCCAGCATTTT.

The chain links TRBV7-2 to TRBJ1-5; the D is unclear. In germline, CDR1 is SGHTA, CDR2 FQGNSA. Trimming removed 6 bases at V and 4 bases at J, with 13 bases between. The CDR3 contains 14 residues. The CDR3 loop reads CASSLFEQNQPQHF. The DNA for the CDR3 is TGTGCCAGCAGTTTATTTGAACAAAATCAGCCCCAGCATTTT.

This chain links TRBV7-9 with TRBJ2-6; 11 nucleotides align to TRBD2. Germline trimming cut 6 bases from V and 0 bases from J; bases unmatched to any gene: 1. CDR1 and CDR2 from the germline V gene are SEHNR and FQNEAQ (reference sequence). The CDR3 covers 16 residues. As DNA, the CDR3 is TGTGCCAGCAGTGGACTAGCGGGCTCTGGGGCCAACGTCCTGACTTTC. It specifies CASSGLAGSGANVLTF.

This clonotype has a single count. This sequence joins TRBV10-3 and TRBJ1-5; unclear D gene. CDR3 length: 11 amino acids. Trimming left V 8 bases short and J 6 bases short, with 8 bases between. Germline CDR1 is ENHRY and CDR2 is SYGVKD. The CDR3 DNA is TGTGCCATCGGGTCCCCTCAGCCCCAGCATTTT. Its translation: CAIGSPQPQHF.

The J gene is TRBJ2-3, the V gene TRBV20-1; D is uncertain. Germline V gene lookup returns CDR1 DFQATT and CDR2 SNEGSKA (reference sequence). The V gene lost 0 bases and the J gene lost 3 bases, with 10 bases spanning the gap. The CDR3 runs to 14 residues. The CDR3 sequence: CSARDRPATDTQYF. CDR3 DNA: TGCAGTGCTAGAGATCGGCCCGCTACAGATACGCAGTATTTT.

This clonotype was detected ten times or more. The V call is TRBV29-1, the J call TRBJ1-2, with TRBD1 matching over 7 bases. Germline V gene data show CDR1 as SQVTM and CDR2 as ANQGSEA. After removal of 4 bases from V and 7 bases from J, the junction contained 3 bases not matched to a gene. The length of the CDR3 is 11 residues. CDR3 sequence (DNA): TGCAGCGTTGGAGACAGGGCTGGCTACACCTTC. Amino acid sequence: CSVGDRAGYTF.

V and J are TRBV6-5 and TRBJ1-2; D remains ambiguous. Germline loops: CDR1 MNHEY, CDR2 SVGAGI. The CDR3 runs to 13 residues. The V and J ends lost 7 bases and 5 bases respectively, with 14 bases between them. DNA of the CDR3: TGTGCCAGCACCTCCCGGATGGGTTATGGCTACACCTTC. This sequence encodes CASTSRMGYGYTF.

This clonotype was observed many times. V gene TRBV6-2 or TRBV6-3 combines with J gene TRBJ1-2, with TRBD1 matching over 7 bases. This CDR3 contains 14 residues. J was trimmed by 8 bases and V by 5 bases; bases with no gene match: 11. Germline V gene data show CDR1 as MNHEY and CDR2 as SVGEGT. CDR3 DNA sequence: TGTGCCAGCAGTCGAGCGGACAGGCGGGAAGGCTACACCTTC. Its protein is CASSRADRREGYTF.

In its sample, this clonotype was seen many times. This chain uses TRBV7-2 with TRBJ2-2; D may match TRBD1 or TRBD2 (5 bases each). Germline values: CDR1 SGHTA, CDR2 FQGNSA. Trimming left V 5 bases short and J 10 bases short, with 14 bases between. The CDR3 loop spans 13 amino acids. The CDR3 DNA reads as TGTGCCAGCAGCCCAGGGATTGGGACGGAGCTGTTTTTT. This codes for CASSPGIGTELFF.

J is TRBJ1-1 and V is TRBV12-3 or TRBV12-4; 8 bases match TRBD1. J lost 2 bases, V lost 6 bases, and 8 bases had no gene match. The CDR3 covers 15 residues. In DNA, the CDR3 is TGTGCCAGCAGCATAAACAGGGGGGGAAACACTGAAGCTTTCTTT. Amino acid sequence: CASSINRGGNTEAFF.

As to this clonotype: One junction end disagrees with the germline gene, perhaps due to a read error. The chain recombines TRBV6-6 with TRBJ2-6, with 8 bases that match TRBD1. CDR1 is MNHNY and CDR2 is SVGAGI in the germline V gene (reference sequence). The CDR3 has 14 amino acids. The DNA for the CDR3 is TGTGCCTGCAGTTCGACAGGGGTTTCCAACGTCCTGACTTTC. It specifies CACSSTGVSNVLTF.

Worth noting for this clonotype: An end of the junction does not agree with germline; a read error may underlie this. This chain joins TRBV4-1 and TRBJ1-2, with unresolved D. Germline loops: CDR1 MGHRA, CDR2 YSYEKL. The CDR3 has 13 amino acids. The CDR3 loop is CASSQLCLYGYTF. The DNA of the CDR3 is TGCGCCAGCAGTCAATTGTGCCTCTATGGCTACACTTTC.